Listed below are T cell receptor beta chains from one sample, sequenced in a study of T cell responses to AZD1222 COVID-19 vaccine. Libraries were prepared by immunoSEQ multiplex PCR; TCRdb keeps only in-frame clonotypes and omits some of them. This sample yields under 200,000 clones, of which 90% to 95% are seen a single time; about 0.6% belongs to the top ten. The specimen comprised peripheral blood, sampled on day 0 of AZD1222 vaccination. These receptors were taken from an adult in good health. Both conserved end residues are part of each CDR3. The order of the fields is CDR3 protein, CDR3 DNA, J gene, clone size, CDR3 length, D gene, V gene. D genes are given only for firm matches. Expanded clones are given a class, and other clones once, few, many or no size at all.

CDR3 protein: CASHSPRAQEYNEQFF
CDR3 DNA: TGTGCCAGCCACTCCCCGCGGGCCCAAGAGTACAATGAGCAGTTCTTC
J gene: TRBJ2-1
clone size: NA
CDR3 length: 16
D gene: NA
V gene: TRBV27

CDR3 protein: CASSQPIRGSYNEQFF
CDR3 DNA: TGCGCCAGCAGCCAACCGATCCGCGGCTCCTACAATGAGCAGTTCTTC
J gene: TRBJ2-1
clone size: NA
CDR3 length: 16
D gene: NA
V gene: TRBV4-1

CDR3 protein: CASSFPPGGEQYF
CDR3 DNA: TGTGCCAGCAGCTTTCCCCCAGGGGGCGAGCAGTACTTC
J gene: TRBJ2-7
clone size: NA
CDR3 length: 13
D gene: TRBD1
V gene: TRBV28

CDR3 protein: CASSEEGGRSNQPQHF
CDR3 DNA: TGTGCCAGCAGTGAAGAGGGGGGGCGAAGCAATCAGCCCCAGCATTTT
J gene: TRBJ1-5
clone size: NA
CDR3 length: 16
D gene: NA
V gene: TRBV6-1

CDR3 protein: CASSLRGARTEAFF
CDR3 DNA: TGTGCCAGCAGTTTAAGGGGGGCTAGAACTGAAGCTTTCTTT
J gene: TRBJ1-1
clone size: once
CDR3 length: 14
D gene: NA
V gene: TRBV27

CDR3 protein: CASRGLAHEQFF
CDR3 DNA: TGTGCCAGCAGGGGACTAGCCCATGAGCAGTTCTTC
J gene: TRBJ2-1
clone size: NA
CDR3 length: 12
D gene: TRBD2
V gene: TRBV2

CDR3 protein: CASSQRLGAGELFF
CDR3 DNA: TGTGCCAGCAGCCAAAGACTAGGGGCCGGGGAGCTGTTTTTT
J gene: TRBJ2-2
clone size: NA
CDR3 length: 14
D gene: NA
V gene: TRBV3-1/TRBV3-2

CDR3 protein: CASSVPDSGNTIYF
CDR3 DNA: TGTGCCAGCAGCGTCCCAGACTCTGGAAACACCATATATTTT
J gene: TRBJ1-3
clone size: NA
CDR3 length: 14
D gene: NA
V gene: TRBV6-5

CDR3 protein: CASSLELLDARRNGYTF
CDR3 DNA: TGTGCCAGCAGCTTAGAGCTGTTGGACGCCCGGAGAAATGGCTACACCTTC
J gene: TRBJ1-2
clone size: NA
CDR3 length: 17
D gene: NA
V gene: TRBV7-9

CDR3 protein: CASSLEEQGNSPLHF
CDR3 DNA: TGCGCCAGCAGCTTGGAGGAACAGGGAAATTCACCCCTCCACTTT
J gene: TRBJ1-6
clone size: NA
CDR3 length: 15
D gene: NA
V gene: TRBV5-1

CDR3 protein: CASSYGGRNSPLHF
CDR3 DNA: TGTGCCAGCAGTTACGGGGGCCGCAATTCACCCCTCCACTTT
J gene: TRBJ1-6
clone size: NA
CDR3 length: 14
D gene: NA
V gene: TRBV27

CDR3 protein: CASSLTPDTEAFF
CDR3 DNA: TGTGCCAGCAGCTTAACCCCGGACACTGAAGCTTTCTTT
J gene: TRBJ1-1
clone size: NA
CDR3 length: 13
D gene: NA
V gene: TRBV7-2

CDR3 protein: CASSLLGGGYNEQFF
CDR3 DNA: TGTGCCAGCAGTTTACTAGGAGGAGGATACAATGAGCAGTTCTTC
J gene: TRBJ2-1
clone size: NA
CDR3 length: 15
D gene: NA
V gene: TRBV11-1

CDR3 protein: CASSTREYNEQFF
CDR3 DNA: TGTGCCAGCAGTACCCGGGAATACAATGAGCAGTTCTTC
J gene: TRBJ2-1
clone size: NA
CDR3 length: 13
D gene: NA
V gene: TRBV6-2/TRBV6-3

CDR3 protein: CASSLWLAGEETQYF
CDR3 DNA: TGTGCCAGCAGCTTATGGCTAGCGGGAGAAGAGACCCAGTACTTC
J gene: TRBJ2-5
clone size: NA
CDR3 length: 15
D gene: TRBD2
V gene: TRBV7-8

CDR3 protein: CASTLGGDRAQHF
CDR3 DNA: TGTGCCAGCACCCTCGGGGGGGACAGGGCCCAGCATTTT
J gene: TRBJ1-5
clone size: NA
CDR3 length: 13
D gene: TRBD1
V gene: TRBV6-5

CDR3 protein: CASAFGNTEAFF
CDR3 DNA: TGTGCCAGCGCATTTGGGAACACTGAAGCTTTCTTT
J gene: TRBJ1-1
clone size: NA
CDR3 length: 12
D gene: NA
V gene: TRBV6-6

CDR3 protein: CASSPPGTGELFF
CDR3 DNA: TGTGCCAGCAGCCCCCCGGGGACCGGGGAGCTGTTTTTT
J gene: TRBJ2-2
clone size: NA
CDR3 length: 13
D gene: NA
V gene: TRBV3-1/TRBV3-2

CDR3 protein: CASSSRTGVSQETQYF
CDR3 DNA: TGTGCCAGCAGTTCCCGGACAGGGGTTTCCCAAGAGACCCAGTACTTC
J gene: TRBJ2-5
clone size: NA
CDR3 length: 16
D gene: TRBD1
V gene: TRBV6-5

CDR3 protein: CASRLTGTGYQPQHF
CDR3 DNA: TGTGCCAGTAGACTAACCGGGACAGGGTATCAGCCCCAGCATTTT
J gene: TRBJ1-5
clone size: NA
CDR3 length: 15
D gene: TRBD1
V gene: TRBV19

CDR3 protein: CASHKGAALNEKLFF
CDR3 DNA: TGTGCCAGTCATAAAGGGGCAGCTTTGAATGAAAAACTGTTTTTT
J gene: TRBJ1-4
clone size: once
CDR3 length: 15
D gene: NA
V gene: TRBV21-1

CDR3 protein: CASSPTGGRSTEAFF
CDR3 DNA: TGTGCCAGCAGTCCCACGGGGGGAAGGAGCACTGAAGCTTTCTTT
J gene: TRBJ1-1
clone size: NA
CDR3 length: 15
D gene: NA
V gene: TRBV6-2/TRBV6-3

CDR3 protein: CASSQVLSGANTGELFF
CDR3 DNA: TGTGCCAGCAGCCAAGTGCTGAGCGGGGCGAACACCGGGGAGCTGTTTTTT
J gene: TRBJ2-2
clone size: NA
CDR3 length: 17
D gene: TRBD2
V gene: TRBV3-1/TRBV3-2

CDR3 protein: CASSQTGGAYMNTEAFF
CDR3 DNA: TGTGCCAGCAGTCAGACAGGGGGCGCTTACATGAACACTGAAGCTTTCTTT
J gene: TRBJ1-1
clone size: NA
CDR3 length: 17
D gene: TRBD1
V gene: TRBV6-2/TRBV6-3

CDR3 protein: CASSQEQGRERGTDTQYF
CDR3 DNA: TGTGCCAGCAGCCAAGAACAAGGGCGGGAGAGGGGCACAGATACGCAGTATTTT
J gene: TRBJ2-3
clone size: NA
CDR3 length: 18
D gene: TRBD2
V gene: TRBV3-1/TRBV3-2

CDR3 protein: CASSQRQGLQHF
CDR3 DNA: TGTGCCAGCAGCCAGAGACAGGGTCTCCAGCATTTT
J gene: TRBJ1-5
clone size: NA
CDR3 length: 12
D gene: TRBD1
V gene: TRBV14

CDR3 protein: CASSPDLGFEQYF
CDR3 DNA: TGTGCCAGCTCACCAGATCTCGGGTTCGAGCAGTACTTC
J gene: TRBJ2-7
clone size: NA
CDR3 length: 13
D gene: NA
V gene: TRBV18

CDR3 protein: CASTSYSNQPQHF
CDR3 DNA: TGTGCCAGCACCAGCTATAGCAATCAGCCCCAGCATTTT
J gene: TRBJ1-5
clone size: NA
CDR3 length: 13
D gene: NA
V gene: TRBV28

CDR3 protein: CASSPGGSEAFF
CDR3 DNA: TGTGCCAGCAGCCCAGGGGGTTCTGAAGCTTTCTTT
J gene: TRBJ1-1
clone size: NA
CDR3 length: 12
D gene: TRBD1
V gene: TRBV3-1/TRBV3-2

CDR3 protein: CASSLDDYGYTF
CDR3 DNA: TGCGCCAGCAGCTTGGATGATTATGGCTACACCTTC
J gene: TRBJ1-2
clone size: NA
CDR3 length: 12
D gene: NA
V gene: TRBV5-1

CDR3 protein: CASSLGALEDTQYF
CDR3 DNA: TGTGCCAGCAGTTTGGGTGCGTTGGAGGATACGCAGTATTTT
J gene: TRBJ2-3
clone size: NA
CDR3 length: 14
D gene: NA
V gene: TRBV28

CDR3 protein: CASRTSQVYNEQFF
CDR3 DNA: TGTGCCAGCAGAACTAGCCAGGTGTACAATGAGCAGTTCTTC
J gene: TRBJ2-1
clone size: once
CDR3 length: 14
D gene: NA
V gene: TRBV6-5

CDR3 protein: CASSVDRGRTEAFF
CDR3 DNA: TGTGCCAGCAGCGTCGACAGGGGGCGAACTGAAGCTTTCTTT
J gene: TRBJ1-1
clone size: NA
CDR3 length: 14
D gene: TRBD1
V gene: TRBV9

CDR3 protein: CAIRDSFYGYTF
CDR3 DNA: TGTGCCATCCGGGACAGCTTCTATGGCTACACCTTC
J gene: TRBJ1-2
clone size: NA
CDR3 length: 12
D gene: TRBD1
V gene: TRBV7-9

CDR3 protein: CASTLRTGGRSLYGYTF
CDR3 DNA: TGTGCCAGCACCTTAAGGACAGGGGGAAGGAGTTTGTATGGCTACACCTTC
J gene: TRBJ1-2
clone size: NA
CDR3 length: 17
D gene: TRBD1
V gene: TRBV5-4

CDR3 protein: CASSLRPTEAFF
CDR3 DNA: TGTGCCAGCAGCTTACGCCCCACTGAAGCTTTCTTT
J gene: TRBJ1-1
clone size: NA
CDR3 length: 12
D gene: NA
V gene: TRBV11-2

CDR3 protein: CASRVAGTQYF
CDR3 DNA: TGTGCCAGCAGGGTTGCGGGTACGCAGTATTTT
J gene: TRBJ2-3
clone size: NA
CDR3 length: 11
D gene: NA
V gene: TRBV27

CDR3 protein: CASRPNFAGANVLTF
CDR3 DNA: TGTGCCAGCCGCCCTAATTTTGCTGGGGCCAACGTCCTGACTTTC
J gene: TRBJ2-6
clone size: NA
CDR3 length: 15
D gene: NA
V gene: TRBV6-5

CDR3 protein: CASSQEGLLNHGSHGYTF
CDR3 DNA: TGTGCCAGCAGCCAAGAAGGTTTATTGAACCACGGATCGCATGGCTACACCTTC
J gene: TRBJ1-2
clone size: NA
CDR3 length: 18
D gene: NA
V gene: TRBV3-1/TRBV3-2

CDR3 protein: CASSLSKEQYF
CDR3 DNA: TGCGCCAGCAGCTTGTCTAAAGAGCAGTACTTC
J gene: TRBJ2-7
clone size: NA
CDR3 length: 11
D gene: NA
V gene: TRBV5-1

CDR3 protein: CASSPIRHTEFQETQYF
CDR3 DNA: TGCGCCAGCAGCCCCATTAGACATACAGAATTCCAAGAGACCCAGTACTTC
J gene: TRBJ2-5
clone size: NA
CDR3 length: 17
D gene: NA
V gene: TRBV5-1

CDR3 protein: CASSLGSYNEQFF
CDR3 DNA: TGTGCCAGCAGCTTAGGGTCCTACAATGAGCAGTTCTTC
J gene: TRBJ2-1
clone size: once
CDR3 length: 13
D gene: NA
V gene: TRBV7-2

CDR3 protein: CASSLGTSGRLRQYF
CDR3 DNA: TGTGCCAGCAGCCTCGGGACTAGCGGGAGGCTACGGCAGTACTTC
J gene: TRBJ2-7
clone size: NA
CDR3 length: 15
D gene: TRBD2
V gene: TRBV11-2

CDR3 protein: CASAFPITGTTGTGELFF
CDR3 DNA: TGCGCCAGCGCTTTCCCCATCACCGGGACTACTGGCACCGGGGAGCTGTTTTTT
J gene: TRBJ2-2
clone size: NA
CDR3 length: 18
D gene: TRBD2
V gene: TRBV5-1

CDR3 protein: CASSFGGSTNTEAFF
CDR3 DNA: TGCGCCAGCAGCTTTGGGGGGTCAACGAACACTGAAGCTTTCTTT
J gene: TRBJ1-1
clone size: NA
CDR3 length: 15
D gene: NA
V gene: TRBV5-1

CDR3 protein: CASSPGQATGYTF
CDR3 DNA: TGTGCCAGCAGCCCGGGACAGGCAACCGGCTACACCTTC
J gene: TRBJ1-2
clone size: NA
CDR3 length: 13
D gene: TRBD1
V gene: TRBV12-3/TRBV12-4